This TCR beta chain emerged from a study of T-cell memory formation after mild COVID-19. TCRdb re-derived calls from the 5' RACE reads in MiXCR, one entry per CDR3 protein. In the table there are approximately 490,000 distinct CDR3 sequences, roughly 21% of which are singletons. CDR3 length: 13 amino acids. The ends lost 6 bases at V and 3 bases at J; junction bases unmatched: 6. From germline, CDR1 is DFQATT and CDR2 SNEGSKA (reference sequence). The TCR sequence derives from an adult woman who had mild COVID-19 (a few samples of this study predate the infection). Cell type and time point are not known. The sample taken for sequencing was PBMCs or a T cell subset sorted from them (not recorded which). The genes are TRBV20-1 and TRBJ2-5; TRBD2 matches 8 bases. The CDR3 spells CSAEGLAKETQYF. Written as DNA, the CDR3 is TGCAGTGCAGAAGGACTAGCCAAAGAGACCCAGTACTTC.